The 3 T cell receptor beta chains presented below share a single source sample, sequenced in a study of T-cell reconstitution after alpha-beta-depleted transplantation in children. A library of TCRbeta sequences, prepared with unique molecular identifiers, was generated. TCRdb redid the calling of the PCR reads with MiXCR, one entry per CDR3 protein. This sample carries some 300,000 distinct CDR3 sequences, over 9% of them seen once, and the ten largest clones take 7.5%. The sequences come from PBMCs, collected before TCRalphabeta/CD19-depleted stem cell transplant. The receptors originated from a boy under two years old with acute myeloid leukemia, due to receive a stem cell transplant.

This clonotype came up many times. This chain's CDR3 is CASSSQGAQQPQHF. CDR3 bases: TGTGCCAGCAGTTCACAGGGGGCACAGCAGCCCCAGCATTTT. The chain employs TRBV12-3 or TRBV12-4 and TRBJ1-5, with 9 bases fitting TRBD1. There are 14 residues in the CDR3. The V and J ends lost 4 bases and 7 bases, in that order; junction bases with no gene match: 5.

The V call is TRBV24-1, the J call TRBJ2-7; perhaps TRBD1 as D (6 bases). Germline CDR1 KGHDR, CDR2 SFDVKD. V was pared by 4 bases and J by 9 bases, with 12 bases between. The CDR3 spans 12 residues. CDR3 coding DNA: TGTGCCACCAGTGAGACAGGAGAAATGCAGTACTTC. Translation gives CATSETGEMQYF.

This clonotype was picked up a small number of times. V is TRBV7-2 and J is TRBJ2-2, with D uncertain. This CDR3 has 17 residues. CDR1 SGHTA and CDR2 FQGNSA come from the germline V gene. The V end lost 4 bases, the J end lost 4 bases, and 19 bases lay between the germline ends. The chain's CDR3 is CASSSVGLWASTGELFF. DNA of the CDR3: TGTGCCAGCAGCTCCGTCGGATTATGGGCCTCCACCGGGGAGCTGTTTTTT. The full variable domain, in which reference TRBV7-2 and TRBJ2-2 provide the parts outside the CDR3, is GAGVSQSPSNKVTEKGKDVELRCDPISGHTALYWYRQSLGQGLEFLIYFQGNSAPDKSGLPSDRFSAERTGGSVSTLTIQRTQQEDSAVYLCASSSVGLWASTGELFFGEGSRLTVL.